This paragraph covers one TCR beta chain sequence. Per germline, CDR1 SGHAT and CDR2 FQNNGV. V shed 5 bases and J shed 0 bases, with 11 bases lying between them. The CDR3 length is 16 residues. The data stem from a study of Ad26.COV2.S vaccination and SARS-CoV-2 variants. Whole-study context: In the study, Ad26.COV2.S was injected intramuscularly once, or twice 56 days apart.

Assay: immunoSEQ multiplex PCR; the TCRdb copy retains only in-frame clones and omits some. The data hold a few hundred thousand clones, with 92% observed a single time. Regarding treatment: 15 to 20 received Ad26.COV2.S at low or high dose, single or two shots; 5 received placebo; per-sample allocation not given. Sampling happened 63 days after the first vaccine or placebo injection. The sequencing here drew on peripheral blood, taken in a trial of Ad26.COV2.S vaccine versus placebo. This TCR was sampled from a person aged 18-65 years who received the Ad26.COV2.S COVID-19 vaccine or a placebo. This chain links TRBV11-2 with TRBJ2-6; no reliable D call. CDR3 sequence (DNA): TGTGCCAGCAGCCCCGATGGCAGCTCTGGGGCCAACGTCCTGACTTTC. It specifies CASSPDGSSGANVLTF. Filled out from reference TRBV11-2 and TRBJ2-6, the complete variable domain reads EAGVAQSPRYKIIEKRQSVAFWCNPISGHATLYWYQQILGQGPKLLIQFQNNGVVDDSQLPKDRFSAERLKGVDSTLKIQPAKLEDSAVYLCASSPDGSSGANVLTFGAGSRLTVL.